This T cell receptor beta chain was obtained from a study of naive CD8 T cells in extremely preterm neonates. Regarding the study as a whole: Relative to older groups, preterm infants had shorter, less trimmed CDR3s with fewer N additions.

V lost 0 bases to trimming and J lost 7 bases; unmatched junction nucleotides: 6. Germline V CDR1 and CDR2: MNHEY, SVGAGI. This CDR3 has 16 amino acids. As regards this clone: What it recognizes is unknown.

Deliveries were elective term cesareans at roughly 35-42 weeks, with no labor or membrane rupture. Using immunoSEQ multiplex PCR, the repertoire was profiled, and TCRdb retains in-frame clones only, with some absent. The profile covers 6,500 or so clones, with around 98% appearing a single time and 0.4% taken by the ten largest. Sequencing used naive CD8+ T cells from cord blood. The chain employs TRBV6-5 and TRBJ2-1; 10 nucleotides align to TRBD2. The sequence derives from a newborn in good health. The CDR3 coding sequence is TGTGCCAGCAGTTACTCTACAGCGGGAGGGCGAAATGAGCAGTTCTTC. Translating gives CASSYSTAGGRNEQFF.